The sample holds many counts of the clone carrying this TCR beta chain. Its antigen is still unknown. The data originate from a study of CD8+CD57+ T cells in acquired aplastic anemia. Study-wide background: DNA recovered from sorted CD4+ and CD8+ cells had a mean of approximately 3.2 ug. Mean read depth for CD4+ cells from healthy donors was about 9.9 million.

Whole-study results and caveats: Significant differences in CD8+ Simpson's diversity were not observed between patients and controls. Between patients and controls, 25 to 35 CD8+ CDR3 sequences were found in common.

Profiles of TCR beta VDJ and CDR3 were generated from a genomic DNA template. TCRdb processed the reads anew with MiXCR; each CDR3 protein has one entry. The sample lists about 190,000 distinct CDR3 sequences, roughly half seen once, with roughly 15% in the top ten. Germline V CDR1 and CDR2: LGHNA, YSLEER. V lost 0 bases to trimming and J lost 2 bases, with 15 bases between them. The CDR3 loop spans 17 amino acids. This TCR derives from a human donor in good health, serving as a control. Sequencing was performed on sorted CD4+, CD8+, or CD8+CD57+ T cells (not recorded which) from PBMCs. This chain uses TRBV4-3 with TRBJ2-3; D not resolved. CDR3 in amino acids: CASSQDKGTLLTDTQYF. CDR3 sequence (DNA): TGCGCCAGCAGCCAAGATAAGGGAACTTTACTCACAGATACGCAGTATTTT.